The T cell receptor beta chain described here comes from a study of blood T cell repertoires in COVID-19. Assay used: immunoSEQ multiplex PCR; TCRdb lists only in-frame clones, some missing. This sample has roughly 160,000 clones; around 80% occur once, and the top ten carry 10% to 15%. J was trimmed by 0 bases and V by 3 bases; bases with no gene match: 5. In germline, CDR1 is SGHAT, CDR2 FQNNGV. CDR3 length: 15 residues. The TCR comes from a woman in her sixties or seventies who had recovered from COVID-19. V is TRBV11-2 and J is TRBJ2-7; 7 nucleotides match TRBD1. The sequenced sample consisted of PBMCs or T cells enriched from blood (not recorded which). CDR3 protein: CASSLSTGISYEQYF. The CDR3 DNA follows: TGTGCCAGCAGCTTGTCGACAGGGATCTCCTACGAGCAGTACTTC.